The T cell receptor beta chain under discussion was sequenced for a study of siplizumab effects on memory and regulatory T cells. Study-level findings and limits: The study found that mappable alloreactive CD4+ clones averaged roughly 75% Treg-derived with siplizumab and roughly 30% in controls. Naive T cells were seen as more diverse than memory cells and as major alloresponse contributors.

As concerns this clone: The target antigen is unknown.

The method was immunoSEQ multiplex PCR; TCRdb's version includes in-frame clones alone and lacks a portion of them. The sample includes some 110,000 clones, just over 90% of them seen just once. This sequence was found in a human donor in good health. The sequencing sample was made of CD4+ T cells sorted from blood.

Here the CDR3 DNA reads TGTGCCAGCAGGGGCGGGGGGAACACCGGGGAGCTGTTTTTT. This encodes CASRGGGNTGELFF. The chain links TRBV2 to TRBJ2-2, with 7 positions matching TRBD2. The V gene's germline CDR1 is SNHLY and CDR2 FYNNEI. CDR3 length: 14 amino acids. After removal of 6 bases from V and 1 base from J, the junction contained 2 bases not matched to a gene.